One and the same sample provided the 13 T cell receptor beta chains below, sequenced in a study of blood T cell repertoires in COVID-19. TCRdb's copy holds only in-frame clones and misses some; the assay was immunoSEQ multiplex PCR. The sample has more than 100,000 clones; 60% to 85% are singletons. The sample comprised peripheral blood. All receptors derive from a human donor with acute or convalescent COVID-19. The donor label of this sample is uncertain.

V usage is TRBV30 and J usage is TRBJ1-6; 7 bases are a match to TRBD1. The CDR3 loop spans 14 amino acids. Germline CDR1 is GTSNPN and CDR2 is SVGIG (reference sequence). The V segment lost 0 bases and the J segment 7 bases; nucleotides outside the gene matches: 3. The chain's CDR3 is CAWSVGGGNSPLHF. The CDR3 region has the DNA TGTGCCTGGAGTGTAGGGGGCGGAAATTCACCCCTCCACTTT. The variable domain in full, with the rest retrieved from reference TRBV30 and TRBJ1-6, is SQTIHQWPATLVQPVGSPLSLECTVEGTSNPNLYWYRQAAGRGLQLLFYSVGIGQISSEVPQNLSASRPQDRQFILSSKKLLLSDSGFYLCAWSVGGGNSPLHFGNGTRLTVT.

This clone was recorded a few times. The genes are TRBV27 and TRBJ2-7; TRBD2 is a possible D gene (6 bases). Germline CDR1 MNHEY, CDR2 SMNVEV (reference sequence). Trimming removed 6 bases at V and 3 bases at J, with 15 bases between. This CDR3 spans 14 amino acids. The CDR3 region is CASSPGEGGYEQYF. DNA of the CDR3: TGTGCCAGCAGCCCCGGAGAGGGAGGCTACGAGCAGTACTTC.

The V call is TRBV5-6, the J call TRBJ1-2; 7 bases are shared with TRBD1. The CDR3 loop spans 12 amino acids. V was pared by 4 bases and J by 5 bases, with 2 bases of the junction left unmatched. In germline, CDR1 is SGHDT, CDR2 YYEEEE. Written as DNA, the CDR3 is TGTGCCAGCAGCCCGGGACAGTATGGCTACACCTTC. Its protein is CASSPGQYGYTF.

This sequence joins TRBV27 and TRBJ1-5; weak D call: TRBD1 (5 bases). CDR3 length equals 13 residues. Germline assignment: CDR1 MNHEY and CDR2 SMNVEV (reference sequence). The V gene lost 5 bases and the J gene lost 4 bases, with 9 bases spanning the gap. The chain's CDR3 is CASSPQGNQPQHF. CDR3 nucleotide sequence: TGTGCCAGCAGTCCCCAGGGTAATCAGCCCCAGCATTTT.

This chain connects TRBV2 to TRBJ1-2; D gene ambiguous. The germline V and J ends were trimmed by 8 bases and 6 bases, with 19 bases remaining between them. Germline V gene lookup returns CDR1 SNHLY and CDR2 FYNNEI. This CDR3 is built from 14 residues. The CDR3 sequence is CASLRRGGFNGYTF. The CDR3, as DNA: TGTGCCAGCCTCCGAAGAGGAGGATTCAATGGCTACACCTTC.

The chain couples TRBV2 to TRBJ1-4; D may be TRBD1 (6 bases). Germline-derived CDR1 and CDR2 are SNHLY and FYNNEI. V gave up 4 bases and J gave up 7 bases, with 16 bases separating them. This CDR3 spans 15 amino acids. The CDR3 loop is CASSGRRTESEKLFF. For the CDR3, the DNA is TGTGCCAGCAGTGGACGGAGGACAGAGAGTGAAAAACTGTTTTTT.

This clone came up many times. The chain is built from TRBV11-2 and TRBJ1-6; D ambiguous. V gave up 4 bases and J gave up 0 bases, with 4 bases separating them. This CDR3 has 14 amino acids. Germline V lookup: CDR1 SGHAT, CDR2 FQNNGV. The CDR3 DNA reads TGTGCCAGCAGCTCCCTCTCCTATAATTCACCCCTCCACTTT. It specifies CASSSLSYNSPLHF.

This rearrangement joins TRBV11-2 to TRBJ1-4; 8 bases agree with TRBD1. The CDR3 is made up of 15 amino acids. J lost 9 bases, V lost 4 bases, and 10 bases had no gene match. Per germline, CDR1 SGHAT and CDR2 FQNNGV. The CDR3 DNA reads as TGTGCCAGCAGCTGGGACAGGTGGAAAGAAAAAAAACTGTTTTTT. It codes for CASSWDRWKEKKLFF.

This clone was recorded a few times. The chain combines TRBV6-4 with TRBJ1-6; D is uncertain. In germline, CDR1 is MRHNA, CDR2 SNTAGT. This CDR3 has 14 residues. V was pared by 2 bases and J by 9 bases, with 11 bases between. The DNA for the CDR3 is TGTGCCAGCAGTGACACCAATGCGGGTTCACCCCTCCACTTT. It codes for CASSDTNAGSPLHF.

On this clone itself: No DNA is shown, since the ends of the CDR3 on it are uncertain; the CDR3 is the one TCRdb lists. The V call is TRBV12-5, the J call TRBJ1-1; the table gives TRBD1 as D, unverified against the DNA. The CDR3 contains 16 residues when both ends are counted. Looked up from germline, CDR1 is LGHNT and CDR2 is FRNRAP. The CDR3 loop is CASGLGTGQVTAEAFF.

A few counts support this clone. The CDR3 sequence: CASSVQDFYGYTF. The CDR3 DNA reads TGTGCCAGCAGCGTACAGGATTTTTATGGCTACACCTTC. The gene calls are TRBV6-5 and TRBJ1-2, with D tentatively TRBD1 (5 bases). CDR1 is MNHEY and CDR2 is SVGAGI in the germline V gene. V lost 6 bases and J lost 5, with 13 bases in between. This CDR3 region has 13 residues.

The genes are TRBV10-3 and TRBJ1-1; TRBD1 matches at 11 bases. Germline lookup yields CDR1 ENHRY and CDR2 SYGVKD. V was pared by 5 bases and J by 4 bases, with 3 bases of the junction left unmatched. This CDR3 contains 14 residues. As DNA, the CDR3 is TGTGCCATCAGTCCTGGGACAGGGGGCACTGAAGCTTTCTTT. Translated: CAISPGTGGTEAFF.

This chain uses TRBV5-1 with TRBJ1-4; 10 positions match TRBD1. V lost 4 bases, J lost 2 bases, and 2 bases stayed unmatched. The CDR3 consists of 15 residues. From germline, CDR1 is SGHRS and CDR2 YFSETQ. The CDR3 nucleotides are TGCGCCAGCAGCGGGGGACAGGGGACTAATGAAAAACTGTTTTTT. Translating it yields CASSGGQGTNEKLFF.